The 16 T cell receptor beta chains listed next were all sequenced from one sample in a study of CD8+ T cells in alopecia areata. Treatment noted: oral pan-JAK inhibitor, 5-10 mg twice daily. RNA extraction was followed by reverse transcription into cDNA, which acted as the sequencing template. Libraries were prepared by immunoSEQ multiplex PCR; TCRdb keeps only in-frame clonotypes and omits some of them. This repertoire shows some 150,000 clones, roughly four fifths found once; its top ten account for roughly 25%. This sample comprised CD8+ T cells sorted from blood, obtained at week 4, from a patient treated with tofacitinib. The receptors were gathered from a human donor with alopecia areata.

This clone was seen only a few times. This chain connects TRBV4-2 to TRBJ1-6; possibly TRBD1 for D (5 bases). Germline loops: CDR1 LGHNA, CDR2 YNFKEQ. V was trimmed by 0 bases and J by 8 bases, leaving 14 bases between them. CDR3 length: 16 amino acids. The CDR3 loop reads CASSQEGAGTYSPLHF. CDR3 nucleotide sequence: TGTGCCAGCAGCCAAGAGGGCGCAGGGACCTATTCACCCCTCCACTTT.

V gene TRBV7-8 combines with J gene TRBJ2-3; either TRBD1 or TRBD2 may supply D (5 bases each). Per germline, CDR1 SGHVS and CDR2 FQNEAQ. The germline V and J ends were trimmed by 2 bases and 2 bases, with 8 bases remaining between them. The CDR3 loop spans 14 amino acids. CDR3: CASSLTGPTDTQYF. In DNA form, the CDR3 reads TGTGCCAGCAGCTTAACGGGGCCCACAGATACGCAGTATTTT.

The J gene is TRBJ2-3, the V gene TRBV5-1, with D maybe TRBD2 (5 bases). Germline-derived CDR1 and CDR2 are SGHRS and YFSETQ. Trimming left V 3 bases short and J 4 bases short, with 15 bases between. The length of the CDR3 is 15 residues. The CDR3 reads CASSSRAAVADTQYF. The CDR3 region has the DNA TGCGCCAGCAGCTCGAGGGCGGCAGTCGCAGATACGCAGTATTTT.

The chain is built from TRBV29-1 and TRBJ2-1; D might be TRBD1 (5 bases). Germline V gene sequence: CDR1 SQVTM, CDR2 ANQGSEA. The V gene lost 1 base and the J gene lost 3 bases, with 13 bases spanning the gap. The CDR3 consists of 15 residues. CDR3 DNA: TGCAGCGTTGAAGCGCCCCTCGACAGCTACAATGAGCAGTTCTTC. Translated, it gives CSVEAPLDSYNEQFF.

The chain couples TRBV29-1 to TRBJ2-1, with 8 bases identical to TRBD2. This CDR3 is built from 15 residues. Germline trimming cut 1 base from V and 4 bases from J; bases unmatched to any gene: 6. Germline lookup yields CDR1 SQVTM and CDR2 ANQGSEA. CDR3 bases: TGCAGCGTTGAAGTCGCGGGGGGTTTTTACAATGAGCAGTTCTTC. It yields the protein CSVEVAGGFYNEQFF.

The V and J genes are TRBV2 and TRBJ2-5, with a weak D call TRBD2 (5 bases). The CDR3 covers 13 residues. Trimming took off 6 bases at V and 5 bases at J, with 13 bases between the two ends. Germline assignment: CDR1 SNHLY and CDR2 FYNNEI. CDR3 in amino acids: CASRAGIIETQYF. In DNA form, the CDR3 reads TGTGCCAGCAGGGCCGGGATCATCGAGACCCAGTACTTC.

The chain is built from TRBV25-1 and TRBJ1-4; D remains ambiguous. Germline CDR1 and CDR2: MGHDK and SYGVNS. V was shortened by 1 base and J by 0 bases, with 9 bases between the two germline ends. This CDR3 region has 16 residues. CDR3 bases: TGTGCCAGCAGTGAATCCCTTTATACAACTAATGAAAAACTGTTTTTT. This translates into CASSESLYTTNEKLFF.

The chain joins TRBV5-1 to TRBJ1-6; 8 bases agree with TRBD1. The junction had 8 bases not matched to a gene; V was cut back by 4 bases and J by 8 bases. Germline loops: CDR1 SGHRS, CDR2 YFSETQ. The CDR3 contains 15 residues. CDR3 coding DNA: TGCGCCAGCAGCCCAGACAGGGGATTTTATTCACCCCTCCACTTT. It translates to CASSPDRGFYSPLHF.

The chain links TRBV4-1 to TRBJ2-5, with TRBD2 matching over 10 bases. CDR1 is MGHRA and CDR2 is YSYEKL in the germline V gene. Germline trimming cut 3 bases from V and 1 base from J; bases unmatched to any gene: 5. The CDR3 sequence is 16 residues long. The CDR3, as DNA: TGCGCCAGCAGCCAGTTCAGCGGGGGGGCCCAAGAGACCCAGTACTTC. The encoded protein is CASSQFSGGAQETQYF.

The gene calls are TRBV14 and TRBJ2-3, with a weak D call TRBD2 (5 bases). Trimming cost V 1 base and J 7 bases, with 15 bases left between them. Germline V gene sequence: CDR1 SGHDN, CDR2 FVKESK. The CDR3 has 15 residues. The CDR3 coding sequence is TGTGCCAGCAGCCAAGGAGCTAGAGGGTTTTATACGCAGTATTTT. Encoded protein: CASSQGARGFYTQYF.

This chain links TRBV7-9 with TRBJ2-1; D perhaps matches TRBD1 (6 bases). The CDR3 has 16 residues. V dropped 5 bases and J dropped 1 base, with 15 bases sitting between them. Germline V gene lookup returns CDR1 SEHNR and CDR2 FQNEAQ (reference sequence). CDR3 residues: CASSTQGIGSYNEQFF. CDR3 DNA: TGTGCCAGCAGCACCCAGGGGATAGGGTCCTACAATGAGCAGTTCTTC.

This clone was observed a handful of times. This rearrangement joins TRBV28 to TRBJ2-7; 9 bases are shared with TRBD2. Germline CDR1 is MDHEN and CDR2 is SYDVKM. The V segment lost 2 bases and the J segment 0 bases; nucleotides outside the gene matches: 11. The CDR3 sequence is 18 residues long. CDR3 residues: CASSLPTSGRSRSYEQYF. CDR3 nucleotides: TGTGCCAGCAGTTTACCGACTAGCGGTCGGTCTCGCTCCTACGAGCAGTACTTC.

The chain recombines TRBV6-5 with TRBJ2-7; D is uncertain. The germline V gene has CDR1 MNHEY and CDR2 SVGAGI. The CDR3 runs 15 residues. The V gene lost 8 bases and the J gene lost 2 bases, with 19 bases spanning the gap. The CDR3 reads CASGLYSRSPYEQYF. The DNA for the CDR3 is TGTGCCAGCGGGCTTTACTCTCGGTCTCCCTACGAGCAGTACTTC.

This clone occurred many times. The chain employs TRBV7-8 and TRBJ2-7; D might be TRBD2 (5 bases). V lost 5 bases to trimming and J lost 0 bases, with 17 bases between them. Germline V lookup: CDR1 SGHVS, CDR2 FQNEAQ. The CDR3 covers 16 residues. CDR3 in amino acids: CASSLREAETSYEQYF. The CDR3 DNA sequence: TGTGCCAGCAGCCTAAGGGAAGCGGAAACCTCCTACGAGCAGTACTTC.

The chain has TRBV13 and TRBJ2-3, with no clear D. This CDR3 is built from 12 residues. The ends were cut back, 5 bases at V and 1 base at J, with 4 bases in the middle. Germline CDR1 is PRHDT and CDR2 is FYEKMQ (reference sequence). CDR3 sequence: CASSPGTDTQYF. The CDR3 nucleotides are TGTGCCAGCAGCCCCGGCACAGATACGCAGTATTTT. The variable domain in full, with the rest retrieved from reference TRBV13 and TRBJ2-3, is AAGVIQSPRHLIKEKRETATLKCYPIPRHDTVYWYQQGPGQDPQFLISFYEKMQSDKGSIPDRFSAQQFSDYHSELNMSSLELGDSALYFCASSPGTDTQYFGPGTRLTVL.

CDR3 protein: CASSIAIRQNTEAFF. The DNA for the CDR3 is TGTGCCAGTAGTATAGCTATACGTCAGAACACTGAAGCTTTCTTT. This sequence joins TRBV19 and TRBJ1-1, with D hard to call. V shed 1 base and J shed 1 base, with 10 bases lying between them. The germline CDR1 and CDR2 sequences are LNHDA and SQIVND (reference sequence). The CDR3 runs to 15 residues. The full variable domain, completed using reference TRBV19 and TRBJ1-1, is DGGITQSPKYLFRKEGQNVTLSCEQNLNHDAMYWYRQDPGQGLRLIYYSQIVNDFQKGDIAEGYSVSREKKESFPLTVTSAQKNPTAFYLCASSIAIRQNTEAFFGQGTRLTVV.